The rows below give T cell receptor beta chains drawn from one sample of a study of T cells in Graves' hyperthyroidism and ophthalmopathy. TCRdb re-derived calls from the multiplex PCR reads in MiXCR, one entry per CDR3 protein. Of about 350,000 distinct CDR3 sequences detected, roughly 14% appear once; the ten largest clones hold approximately 25%. Input material: blood. These TCRs come from a woman between 25 and 40 years old with Graves' hyperthyroidism. Each CDR3 is given with its conserved first and last residue. The D gene is left open where the match is weak. Clone size is stated in some rows and not others, as once, few, many or a class when expanded.

D | J | size | V | DNA | CDR3
- | TRBJ1-4 | few | TRBV12-3/TRBV12-4 | TGTGCCAGCAGTTCCCCAAATGAAAAACTGTGTTTT | CASSSPNEKLCF
TRBD2 | TRBJ2-1 | few | TRBV19 | TGTGCCAGTAGGATGGCTAGCGGGAGGTACAATGAGCAGTTCTTC | CASRMASGRYNEQFF
- | TRBJ2-7 | many | TRBV20-1 | TGCAGTGCTAGTGGGGGGTTCACGATAACCTCCGTCTCCTACGAGCAGTACTTC | CSASGGFTITSVSYEQYF
- | TRBJ2-3 | many | TRBV7-9 | TGTGCCAGCAGCAAAGATTCAGATACGCAGTATTTT | CASSKDSDTQYF
TRBD2 | TRBJ2-7 | many | TRBV28 | TGTGCCAGCAGAAGACTAGCGGGAGGGCCCGTCTCCGAGCAGTACTTC | CASRRLAGGPVSEQYF
TRBD2 | TRBJ2-5 | many | TRBV11-2 | TGTGCCAGCAGCGTCCGACTAGCGGGAGAGGAGACCCAGTACTTC | CASSVRLAGEETQYF
TRBD2 | TRBJ2-3 | - | TRBV12-3/TRBV12-4 | TGTGCCAGCAGCAAGACTAGCGTAACAGATACGCAGTATTTT | CASSKTSVTDTQYF
- | TRBJ1-5 | many | TRBV11-2 | TGTGCCAGCAGCTTAGATACGGGGCTCAATCAGCCCCAGCATTTT | CASSLDTGLNQPQHF
TRBD2 | TRBJ2-7 | few | TRBV6-6 | TGTGCCAGCAGTTACTCAGCCCCGGGGAGGGAGTATGGCCACGAGCAGTACTTC | CASSYSAPGREYGHEQYF
TRBD1 | TRBJ2-3 | few | TRBV19 | TGTGCCAGTAAACAGGACAGGGGAGTAAGAGATACGCAGTATTTT | CASKQDRGVRDTQYF
- | TRBJ1-4 | many | TRBV12-3/TRBV12-4 | TGTGCCAGCAGTACCGCGGGACTGGAAAAACTGTTTTTT | CASSTAGLEKLFF
TRBD2 | TRBJ2-1 | many | TRBV2 | TGTGCCAGCAGTGATACTAGCGGGAGTTACAATGAGCAGTTCTTC | CASSDTSGSYNEQFF
TRBD1 | TRBJ1-2 | few | TRBV5-4 | TGTGCCAGCAGCCGGGACAGCCTATATGGCTACACCTTC | CASSRDSLYGYTF
TRBD1 | TRBJ1-1 | many | TRBV20-1 | TGCAGTGCTAGAAAAGCCGGGACAGCTGACACTGAAGCTTTCTTT | CSARKAGTADTEAFF
- | TRBJ1-1 | - | TRBV4-2 | TGTGCCAGCAGCCAAGAGTTACGGGACACTGAAGCTTTCTTT | CASSQELRDTEAFF
- | TRBJ2-2 | few | TRBV19 | TGTGCCAGTACACGGGAGACGCGAATCGGGGAGCTGTTTTTT | CASTRETRIGELFF
- | TRBJ1-2 | many | TRBV11-2 | TGTGCCAGCAGCTTATCAGGGCTTTATGGCTACACCTTC | CASSLSGLYGYTF
- | TRBJ1-4 | few | TRBV6-1 | TGTGCCAGCAGTTTAAACCCCAGGGGCGCAACTAATGAAAAACTGTTTTTT | CASSLNPRGATNEKLFF
- | TRBJ2-1 | - | TRBV6-1 | TGTGCCAGCAGTCATCCCCAGACAGCCGGCAAAAATGAGCAGTTCTTC | CASSHPQTAGKNEQFF
TRBD2 | TRBJ2-5 | few | TRBV20-1 | TGCAGTGCTAGAGATGGCCCGGGGACTAGCGGGAGGGCCGGAGAGACCCAGTACTTC | CSARDGPGTSGRAGETQYF
- | TRBJ2-1 | few | TRBV13 | TGTGCCAGCAGCCGGATATACAATGAGCAGTTCTTC | CASSRIYNEQFF
- | TRBJ2-7 | - | TRBV6-4 | TGTGCCAGCAGCACCACTGGGACAACTGTATCCTACGAGCAGTACTTC | CASSTTGTTVSYEQYF
- | TRBJ2-1 | - | TRBV3-1 | TGTGCCAGCAGCTTGATGCGTTACAATGAGCAGTTCTTC | CASSLMRYNEQFF
- | TRBJ1-4 | - | TRBV2 | TGTGCCAGCAGTGGTGACAGACCCCCTACACTGTTTTTT | CASSGDRPPTLFF
TRBD2 | TRBJ2-3 | many | TRBV2 | TGTGCCAGCTACGGGGACACGGGAGGGCGGTTGGATACGCAGTATTTT | CASYGDTGGRLDTQYF
- | TRBJ2-7 | many | TRBV11-2 | TGTGCCAGCAGCTCAACGAACCCCCGCCACGAGCAGTACTTC | CASSSTNPRHEQYF
- | TRBJ2-6 | many | TRBV9 | TGTGCCAGCAGCGGTTCGGGGTCCGGGGCCAACGTCCTGACTTTC | CASSGSGSGANVLTF
TRBD2 | TRBJ2-1 | - | TRBV9 | TGTGCCAGCCACGAGACTAGCGGGGGCTCCTACAATGAGCAGTTCTTC | CASHETSGGSYNEQFF
TRBD1 | TRBJ2-7 | - | TRBV7-9 | TGTGCCAGCAGATCCGGGACAGGGAATTACGAGCAGTACTTC | CASRSGTGNYEQYF
- | TRBJ2-3 | few | TRBV4-2 | TGTGCCAGCAGCCAAGATGTCGGTTTCGGGACTCCAAATATAGATACGCAGTATTTT | CASSQDVGFGTPNIDTQYF
TRBD2 | TRBJ2-1 | few | TRBV6-1 | TGTGCCAGCAAATCTATTAGCGGGAATCTAAACAATGAGCAGTTCTTC | CASKSISGNLNNEQFF
- | TRBJ1-5 | - | TRBV10-3 | TGTGCCATCAGTGCTTCGGGGCCATTCTCATACGTACATTTT | CAISASGPFSYVHF
TRBD1 | TRBJ1-5 | few | TRBV19 | TGTGCCAGTAGTCGACAGGGACACCTCTATCAGCCCCAGCATTTT | CASSRQGHLYQPQHF
- | TRBJ1-5 | many | TRBV6-1 | TGTGCCAGCAGTGTTGGAGTAAATAGCAATCAGCCCCAGCATTTT | CASSVGVNSNQPQHF
- | TRBJ1-6 | few | TRBV7-8 | TGTGCCAGCAGCTTAGCGGGCCAGAGCTCCTATAATTCACCCCTCCACTTT | CASSLAGQSSYNSPLHF
TRBD2 | TRBJ2-2 | - | TRBV5-1 | TGCGCCAGCAGCTTGGCCCAACTAGCGGGAGGGCGAACCGGGGAGCTGTTTTTT | CASSLAQLAGGRTGELFF
- | TRBJ2-5 | many | TRBV12-3/TRBV12-4 | TGTGCCAGCAGTCGCAATTTGCCGGGGACCCAGTACTTC | CASSRNLPGTQYF
- | TRBJ2-1 | - | TRBV30 | TGTGCCTGGAGTGTGACCCCCCCATACAATGAGCAGTTCTTC | CAWSVTPPYNEQFF
TRBD2 | TRBJ2-1 | - | TRBV7-6 | TGTGCCAGCAGCTTGATCAGCGGGAGTGGGGGGTCAAATGAGCAGTTCTTC | CASSLISGSGGSNEQFF
- | TRBJ2-5 | many | TRBV7-2 | TGTGCCAGCAGCCAAGGCGGGATAGAGGAGACCCAGTACTTC | CASSQGGIEETQYF
- | TRBJ2-1 | few | TRBV24-1 | TGTGCCACCAGTGATTTCAAGGGCGATGAGCAGTTCTTC | CATSDFKGDEQFF
- | TRBJ2-3 | many | TRBV30 | TGTGCCTGGAGTGCGAGCACAGATACGCAGTATTTT | CAWSASTDTQYF
- | TRBJ2-1 | - | TRBV14 | TGTGCCAGCAGCCAAGGGGCGGGACCCTACAATGAGCAGTTCTTC | CASSQGAGPYNEQFF
- | TRBJ2-7 | many | TRBV11-2 | TGTGCCAGCAGCCCGACAAACCGGGACTCCACCTACGAGCAGTACTTC | CASSPTNRDSTYEQYF
TRBD2 | TRBJ2-2 | few | TRBV20-1 | TGCAGTGCTAGGTCCCCACTTCTAGCGGGAGGGGAGCTGTTTTTT | CSARSPLLAGGELFF
TRBD2 | TRBJ2-1 | - | TRBV6-5 | TGTGCCAGCAGTTATGGGCTAGCGGGAGCTCCCTACAATGAGCAGTTCTTC | CASSYGLAGAPYNEQFF
- | TRBJ1-2 | few | TRBV7-9 | TGTGCCAGCAGCTTAGCAGGGGCTGGGGATGGCTACACCTTC | CASSLAGAGDGYTF
- | TRBJ2-5 | many | TRBV11-2 | TGTGCCAGCAGCTTAGATTCTGGGGGAGGAGAGACCCAGTACTTC | CASSLDSGGGETQYF
- | TRBJ2-6 | few | TRBV20-1 | TGCAGTGCTAGGACCCCGGGGGGGGCCAACGTCCTGACTTTC | CSARTPGGANVLTF
- | TRBJ1-5 | - | TRBV19 | TGTGCCAGTAGCCCGGGGGGGGAGCCCCAGCATTTT | CASSPGGEPQHF
TRBD1 | TRBJ2-7 | many | TRBV6-1 | TGTGCCAGCAGAGGGACAGGGGATGGCGAGCAGTACTTC | CASRGTGDGEQYF
- | TRBJ2-7 | - | TRBV6-1 | TGTGCCAGCAAGGGGGACCCCTACGAGCAGTACTTC | CASKGDPYEQYF
- | TRBJ1-2 | - | TRBV5-1 | TGCGCCAGCAGCTTGGTGGGCACCTCTAACTATGGCTACACCTTC | CASSLVGTSNYGYTF
- | TRBJ2-6 | many | TRBV24-1 | TGTGCCGTACAGGGCTCTGGGGCCAACGTCCTGACTTTC | CAVQGSGANVLTF
- | TRBJ2-5 | many | TRBV20-1 | TGCAGTGCTAGAGAGCCTAACCAAGAGACCCAGTACTTC | CSAREPNQETQYF
- | TRBJ2-3 | many | TRBV15 | TGTGCCACCAGCAGGGGAACAGATACGCAGTATTTT | CATSRGTDTQYF
- | TRBJ2-1 | - | TRBV29-1 | TGCAGCGTTGAAGTGTCGGGAGTAGGCAATGAGCAGTTCTTC | CSVEVSGVGNEQFF
TRBD1 | TRBJ1-1 | - | TRBV29-1 | TGCAGCGTTGCTGCAGGGGGGATGAACACTGCAGCTTTCTTT | CSVAAGGMNTAAFF
- | TRBJ2-5 | - | TRBV10-2 | TGCGCCAGCTTGGAAGGGTCGGAAGAGACCCAGTACTTC | CASLEGSEETQYF